This is a list of T cell receptor beta chains from one sample in a study of shared clonotypes between healthy human individuals. Some clones are missing from TCRdb's copy, which holds only in-frame ones; the method was immunoSEQ multiplex PCR. The data contain approximately 2.3 million clones, approximately 95% of them singletons. What was sequenced was naive CD4+ T cells from PBMCs. The receptors derive from a man aged 18-30 years in good health. Some clones in this sample may be carry-over from other donors' samples. Both conserved end residues are part of each CDR3. D genes are given only for firm matches. Size is stated for part of the rows, as once, few or many counts, or as a class when the clone is expanded.

V,J,D,size,CDR3,DNA
TRBV25-1,TRBJ1-5,.,.,CASRDSGNQPQHF,TGTGCCAGCAGAGACAGCGGCAATCAGCCCCAGCATTTT
TRBV4-1,TRBJ2-1,TRBD2,.,CASSPGTSGRAPYNEQFF,TGCGCCAGCAGCCCCGGGACTAGCGGGAGGGCCCCCTACAATGAGCAGTTCTTC
TRBV5-1,TRBJ2-5,.,.,CASSLAPGYMETQYF,TGCGCCAGCAGCTTGGCACCGGGTTACATGGAGACCCAGTACTTC
TRBV5-1,TRBJ1-1,TRBD1,.,CASSLWDRNGYAFF,TGCGCCAGCAGCTTATGGGACAGGAATGGTTACGCTTTCTTT
TRBV14,TRBJ2-5,TRBD2,.,CASSQEASGGITQYF,TGTGCCAGCAGCCAAGAGGCTAGCGGGGGAATAACCCAGTACTTC
TRBV13,TRBJ1-4,TRBD1,.,CASSLKGGDEKLFF,TGTGCCAGCAGCTTAAAAGGGGGCGACGAAAAACTGTTTTTT
TRBV5-1,TRBJ2-3,.,once,CASSLGLSTDTQYF,TGCGCCAGCAGCTTGGGACTCAGCACAGATACGCAGTATTTT
TRBV7-3,TRBJ2-5,TRBD2,.,CASSARGGAETQYF,TGTGCCAGCAGCGCGCGCGGGGGAGCGGAGACCCAGTACTTC
TRBV5-6,TRBJ2-7,TRBD2,.,CASRLGLANEQYF,TGTGCCAGCAGGCTTGGACTAGCGAACGAGCAGTACTTC
TRBV4-1,TRBJ2-7,TRBD1,.,CASSQIRGNEQYF,TGCGCCAGCAGCCAGATCAGGGGGAACGAGCAGTACTTC
TRBV4-2,TRBJ1-6,.,.,CASSQELGANSPLHF,TGTGCCAGCAGCCAAGAACTGGGGGCCAATTCACCCCTCCACTTT
TRBV28,TRBJ2-2,TRBD1,.,CASSPLGQGITGELFF,TGTGCCAGCAGTCCTTTGGGACAGGGGATCACCGGGGAGCTGTTTTTT
TRBV28,TRBJ1-4,TRBD1,.,CASSPPRGQGATNEKLFF,TGTGCCAGCAGTCCTCCCCGGGGACAGGGAGCGACTAATGAAAAACTGTTTTTT
TRBV19,TRBJ1-4,.,.,CASSPGRGRREKLFF,TGTGCCAGTAGTCCCGGGAGGGGACGGCGGGAAAAACTGTTTTTT
TRBV6-1,TRBJ2-2,.,.,CASRPRQNTGELFF,TGTGCCAGCCGGCCGCGACAAAACACCGGGGAGCTGTTTTTT
TRBV30,TRBJ2-3,.,.,CAWSSGTDTQYF,TGTGCCTGGAGTTCCGGCACAGATACGCAGTATTTT
TRBV6-5,TRBJ1-5,.,.,CASSPWSYSNQPQHF,TGTGCCAGCAGTCCTTGGAGCTATAGCAATCAGCCCCAGCATTTT
TRBV28,TRBJ1-2,.,.,CASSPPRRLGYTF,TGTGCCAGCAGTCCTCCCCGGAGGCTTGGCTACACCTTC
TRBV10-3,TRBJ2-1,.,.,CAITPASGIYNEQFF,TGTGCCATCACTCCGGCAAGCGGAATCTACAATGAGCAGTTCTTC
TRBV5-1,TRBJ1-1,TRBD1,once,CASSKGAPVTEAFF,TGCGCCAGCAGCAAGGGGGCGCCGGTCACTGAAGCTTTCTTT
TRBV5-1,TRBJ2-5,.,.,CASSLSDEETQYF,TGCGCCAGCAGCTTGTCTGACGAAGAGACCCAGTACTTC
TRBV18,TRBJ2-2,.,.,CASSPINANTGELFF,TGTGCCAGCTCACCTATTAACGCGAACACCGGGGAGCTGTTTTTT
TRBV28,TRBJ2-7,.,.,CASVGVPYEQYF,TGTGCCAGCGTCGGGGTCCCATACGAGCAGTACTTC
TRBV12-5,TRBJ2-3,.,.,CASGLDTHLGGGTQYF,TGTGCTAGTGGTTTGGATACCCACCTTGGTGGTGGTACGCAGTATTTT
TRBV5-1,TRBJ2-3,.,.,CASSLTPEHGDTQYF,TGCGCCAGCAGCTTGACTCCCGAACACGGAGATACGCAGTATTTT
TRBV5-4,TRBJ1-2,.,.,CASSFVSSGGGYGYTF,TGTGCCAGCAGCTTTGTGTCGTCCGGGGGAGGCTATGGCTACACCTTC
TRBV14,TRBJ1-6,.,.,CASSQDVSPLHF,TGTGCCAGCAGCCAAGATGTTTCACCCCTCCACTTT
TRBV5-1,TRBJ1-4,.,once,CASSLGADTNEKLFF,TGCGCCAGCAGCTTAGGGGCTGATACTAATGAAAAACTGTTTTTT
TRBV5-4,TRBJ1-1,.,.,CASSFPTPGGTEAFF,TGTGCCAGCAGCTTTCCGACTCCCGGAGGGACTGAAGCTTTCTTT
TRBV2,TRBJ2-1,.,once,CASSGDARNEQFF,TGTGCCAGCAGTGGGGATGCGAGAAATGAGCAGTTCTTC
TRBV4-1,TRBJ2-1,TRBD2,.,CASSQDLLAGAPYNEQFF,TGCGCCAGCAGCCAAGATCTACTAGCGGGGGCCCCATACAATGAGCAGTTCTTC
TRBV9,TRBJ2-3,.,.,CASSVGAQGSSTDTQYF,TGTGCCAGCAGCGTAGGGGCTCAGGGATCTAGCACAGATACGCAGTATTTT
TRBV5-1,TRBJ1-2,.,once,CASSLGTPTRGYTF,TGCGCCAGCAGCTTAGGAACTCCTACACGCGGCTACACCTTC
TRBV5-6,TRBJ2-3,TRBD2,.,CASSLRLAGVKDTQYF,TGTGCCAGCAGCCTGCGACTAGCGGGAGTCAAAGATACGCAGTATTTT
TRBV19,TRBJ2-1,TRBD1,.,CASSIGTGSSYNEQFF,TGTGCCAGTAGTATAGGGACAGGGAGCTCCTACAATGAGCAGTTCTTC
TRBV9,TRBJ2-5,TRBD2,.,CASSVTSGLAAETQYF,TGTGCCAGCAGCGTGACTAGCGGGCTGGCGGCGGAGACCCAGTACTTC